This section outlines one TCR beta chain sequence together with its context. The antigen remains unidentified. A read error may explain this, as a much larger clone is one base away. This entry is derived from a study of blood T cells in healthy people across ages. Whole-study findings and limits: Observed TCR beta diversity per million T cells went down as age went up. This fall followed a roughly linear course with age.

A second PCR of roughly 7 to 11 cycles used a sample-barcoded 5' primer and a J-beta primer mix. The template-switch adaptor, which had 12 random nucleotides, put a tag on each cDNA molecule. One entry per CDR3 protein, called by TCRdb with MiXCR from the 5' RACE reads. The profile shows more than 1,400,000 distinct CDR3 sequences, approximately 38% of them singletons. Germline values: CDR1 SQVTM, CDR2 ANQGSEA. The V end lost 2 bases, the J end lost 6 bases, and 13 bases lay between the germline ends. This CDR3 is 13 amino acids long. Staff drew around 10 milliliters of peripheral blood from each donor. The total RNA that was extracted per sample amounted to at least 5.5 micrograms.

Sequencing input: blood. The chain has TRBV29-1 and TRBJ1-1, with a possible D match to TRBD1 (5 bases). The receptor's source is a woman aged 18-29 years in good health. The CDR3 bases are TGCAGCGTTGAAAGGGGATTCGACGCTGAAGCTTTCTTT. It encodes CSVERGFDAEAFF.